The rows below give T cell receptor beta chains drawn from one sample of a study of shared T cell receptors in the human thymus. TCRdb's copy holds only in-frame clones and misses some; the assay was immunoSEQ multiplex PCR. The sample carries about 660,000 clones, around 89% recorded once. The sample also formed part of further work on human thymus T cells.

Sequencing used thymocytes. Source of these receptors: a boy under three years old with a congenital heart defect. Both conserved end residues are part of each CDR3. Each record gives: D gene, V gene, J gene, clone size, CDR3 protein, CDR3 DNA. A D gene is named only where the DNA matches it firmly. Size values are once, few and many counts, or a class for expanded clones, and some rows have none.

>-|TRBV2|TRBJ2-1|-
CASSEPSILDEQFF
TGTGCCAGCAGTGAACCTTCTATCCTGGATGAGCAGTTCTTC
>-|TRBV5-4|TRBJ2-3|-
CASSFTVGGGTDTQYF
TGTGCCAGCAGCTTTACTGTAGGGGGTGGCACAGATACGCAGTATTTT
>TRBD1|TRBV6-5|TRBJ1-2|-
CASSYTTGTGYYGYTF
TGTGCCAGCAGTTACACGACCGGGACAGGGTACTATGGCTACACCTTC
>TRBD1|TRBV6-1|TRBJ2-7|-
CASSEWGQGAVYEQYF
TGTGCCAGCAGTGAATGGGGACAGGGGGCAGTCTACGAGCAGTACTTC
>-|TRBV11-3|TRBJ2-7|-
CASSLAGYEQYF
TGTGCCAGCAGCTTAGCAGGCTACGAGCAGTACTTC
>TRBD1|TRBV2|TRBJ1-4|-
CASSRGTGGAVREKLFF
TGTGCCAGCAGTAGGGGGACAGGGGGCGCGGTCCGCGAAAAACTGTTTTTT
>-|TRBV6-5|TRBJ2-7|-
CASSYSASSCSYEQYF
TGTGCCAGCAGTTACTCAGCTAGTTCTTGCTCCTACGAGCAGTACTTC
>TRBD2|TRBV5-1|TRBJ2-1|-
CASSSTGASGSSGGGTYNEQFF
TGCGCCAGCAGCTCAACCGGCGCTAGCGGGAGTTCGGGGGGGGGCACCTACAATGAGCAGTTCTTC
>TRBD1|TRBV28|TRBJ1-1|-
CASSPGRDRALNTEAFF
TGTGCCAGCAGTCCAGGCCGGGACAGGGCATTGAACACTGAAGCTTTCTTT
>-|TRBV2|TRBJ2-1|-
CASRMTSYNEQFF
TGTGCCAGCAGGATGACTTCCTACAATGAGCAGTTCTTC
>-|TRBV19|TRBJ2-7|-
CASGGPTGNIYEQYF
TGTGCCAGTGGGGGGCCGACAGGGAATATCTACGAGCAGTACTTC
>-|TRBV5-6|TRBJ1-4|-
CASNANWAYNEKLFF
TGTGCCAGCAACGCAAACTGGGCCTATAATGAAAAACTGTTTTTT
>-|TRBV7-9|TRBJ1-1|-
CASSLGAGVNTEAFF
TGTGCCAGCAGCTTAGGGGCGGGGGTTAACACTGAAGCTTTCTTT
>-|TRBV6-4|TRBJ2-7|-
CASSSLGSSHEQYF
TGTGCCAGCAGTTCGCTCGGGTCTAGCCACGAGCAGTACTTC
>TRBD2|TRBV28|TRBJ2-3|-
CASRETSGKGWRGDTQYF
TGTGCCAGCAGGGAGACTAGCGGGAAGGGCTGGCGGGGAGATACGCAGTATTTT
>TRBD2|TRBV27|TRBJ2-3|-
CASHDRGGFTSTDTQYF
TGTGCCAGCCATGACCGGGGGGGGTTCACTAGCACAGATACGCAGTATTTT
>TRBD1|TRBV19|TRBJ2-5|-
CASRFRAGGEETQYF
TGTGCCAGTAGGTTTCGGGCAGGGGGCGAAGAGACCCAGTACTTC
>TRBD2|TRBV6-1|TRBJ2-7|-
CASSEGLAGASYEQYF
TGTGCCAGCAGTGAAGGACTAGCGGGAGCTTCCTACGAGCAGTACTTC
>TRBD2|TRBV2|TRBJ2-2|-
CASRAGGPITGELFF
TGTGCCAGCAGGGCGGGAGGGCCGATCACCGGGGAGCTGTTTTTT
>-|TRBV27|TRBJ2-7|-
CASSPSGWLSYEQYF
TGTGCCAGCAGTCCATCCGGGTGGCTCTCCTACGAGCAGTACTTC
>-|TRBV13|TRBJ2-3|once
CASSSRWGTDTQYF
TGTGCCAGCAGCTCGAGGTGGGGCACAGATACGCAGTATTTT
>TRBD1|TRBV5-4|TRBJ2-5|few
CASSSLDRGRETQYF
TGTGCCAGCAGCTCCCTGGACAGGGGGCGGGAGACCCAGTACTTC
>-|TRBV10-2|TRBJ2-3|once
CAVLTNVGDTQYF
TGCGCCGTATTGACTAACGTAGGGGATACGCAGTATTTT
>-|TRBV6-6|TRBJ1-1|-
CASSYGQLNTEAFF
TGTGCCAGCAGTTACGGACAGCTTAACACTGAAGCTTTCTTT
>TRBD1|TRBV30|TRBJ2-3|-
CAWSPGQGPPRPDTQYF
TGTGCCTGGAGTCCGGGACAGGGGCCCCCACGACCAGATACGCAGTATTTT
>TRBD1|TRBV27|TRBJ2-7|-
CASSDVTPGQGSYEQYF
TGTGCCAGCAGTGACGTTACGCCGGGACAGGGCTCCTACGAGCAGTACTTC
>-|TRBV7-9|TRBJ2-3|-
CASSQTGGDTQYF
TGTGCCAGCAGCCAAACCGGGGGAGATACGCAGTATTTT
>TRBD2|TRBV7-2|TRBJ2-7|-
CASSREGIAGGTPYEQYF
TGTGCCAGCAGCCGCGAGGGGATAGCGGGAGGCACTCCCTACGAGCAGTACTTC
>-|TRBV15|TRBJ2-7|-
CATSRRGGAHEQYF
TGTGCCACCAGCAGGCGAGGGGGGGCACACGAGCAGTACTTC
>-|TRBV11-2|TRBJ2-7|-
CASSLYPGSYEQYF
TGTGCCAGCAGCTTATATCCGGGATCCTACGAGCAGTACTTC
>-|TRBV28|TRBJ2-1|-
CASSGLSLNEQFF
TGTGCCAGCAGTGGACTCTCCCTTAATGAGCAGTTCTTC
>-|TRBV7-6|TRBJ2-1|-
CASSGQSYNEQFF
TGTGCCAGCAGCGGCCAATCCTACAATGAGCAGTTCTTC
>TRBD2|TRBV4-3|TRBJ2-1|-
CASSQVRLAGPYNEQFF
TGCGCCAGCAGCCAAGTACGACTAGCGGGTCCCTACAATGAGCAGTTCTTC
>-|TRBV28|TRBJ2-7|-
CASSRVYGYEQYF
TGTGCCAGCTCCAGGGTTTACGGTTACGAGCAGTACTTC
>TRBD2|TRBV27|TRBJ2-3|once
CASSPFVGGSTDTQYF
TGTGCCAGCAGCCCATTCGTGGGGGGGAGCACAGATACGCAGTATTTT
>-|TRBV19|TRBJ1-5|-
CASRWGLDDPNQPQHF
TGTGCCAGTAGGTGGGGGCTGGATGATCCCAATCAGCCCCAGCATTTT
>-|TRBV7-9|TRBJ2-7|-
CASSLRTLSHSEQYF
TGTGCCAGCAGCTTACGTACTCTAAGCCATTCCGAGCAGTACTTC
>TRBD2|TRBV4-2|TRBJ2-1|-
CASSQDLGLVYSNEQFF
TGTGCCAGCAGCCAAGATTTGGGACTAGTATATTCCAATGAGCAGTTCTTC
>-|TRBV19|TRBJ1-4|-
CASSVDRRNEKLFF
TGTGCCAGTAGTGTCGACAGACGGAATGAAAAACTGTTTTTT
>-|TRBV11-2|TRBJ2-3|-
CASSLGTDTQYF
TGTGCCAGCAGCCTCGGTACAGATACGCAGTATTTT
>-|TRBV6-1|TRBJ1-1|-
CASIFGRLDTEAFF
TGTGCCAGCATTTTTGGCAGGCTCGACACTGAAGCTTTCTTT
>-|TRBV7-9|TRBJ1-2|-
CASSPRGGFYGYTF
TGTGCCAGCAGCCCCCGGGGTGGTTTCTATGGCTACACCTTC
>TRBD1|TRBV5-1|TRBJ2-5|-
CASSLGQGARETQYF
TGCGCCAGCAGCTTGGGACAGGGGGCTCGAGAGACCCAGTACTTC
>-|TRBV27|TRBJ2-7|-
CASSFDQGTYEQYF
TGTGCCAGCAGTTTCGATCAGGGAACCTACGAGCAGTACTTC
>TRBD1|TRBV5-1|TRBJ2-7|-
CASSFTQGASVEQYF
TGCGCCAGCAGCTTTACCCAGGGGGCGTCGGTCGAGCAGTACTTC
>-|TRBV27|TRBJ2-2|-
CASSSNLRTAGTGELFF
TGTGCCAGCAGTTCCAACCTACGGACCGCAGGGACCGGGGAGCTGTTTTTT
>TRBD2|TRBV7-3|TRBJ2-1|-
CASSLIASGRWNEQFF
TGTGCCAGCAGCTTAATTGCTAGCGGGAGGTGGAATGAGCAGTTCTTC
>-|TRBV5-6|TRBJ2-3|-
CASSFTRPSTDTQYF
TGTGCCAGCAGCTTCACTAGACCTAGCACAGATACGCAGTATTTT